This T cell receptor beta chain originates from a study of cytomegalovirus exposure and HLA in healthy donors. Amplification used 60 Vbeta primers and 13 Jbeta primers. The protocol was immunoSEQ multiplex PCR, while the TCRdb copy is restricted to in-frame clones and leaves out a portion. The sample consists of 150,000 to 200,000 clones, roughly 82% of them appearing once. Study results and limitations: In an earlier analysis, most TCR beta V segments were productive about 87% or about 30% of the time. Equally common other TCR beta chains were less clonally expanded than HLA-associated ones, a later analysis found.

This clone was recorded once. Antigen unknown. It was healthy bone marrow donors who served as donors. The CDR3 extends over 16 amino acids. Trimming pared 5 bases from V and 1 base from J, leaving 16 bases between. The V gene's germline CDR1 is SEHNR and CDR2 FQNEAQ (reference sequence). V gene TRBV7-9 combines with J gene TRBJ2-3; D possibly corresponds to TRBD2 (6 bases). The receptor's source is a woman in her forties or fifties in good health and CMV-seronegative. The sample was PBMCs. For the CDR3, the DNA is TGTGCCAGCAGCCCCCGGGGAGGTGTGGGCACAGATACGCAGTATTTT. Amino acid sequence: CASSPRGGVGTDTQYF.